This T cell receptor (beta chain) was sequenced in a study of breast tumors, draining lymph nodes, adjacent tissues. TCRdb re-derived calls from the multiplex PCR reads in MiXCR, one entry per CDR3 protein. The repertoire has about 200,000 distinct CDR3 sequences, under 35% of them found once; the top ten carry approximately 3.5%. Whole-study results and caveats: Tumors had less TCR diversity than lymph nodes, more than nontumor tissue. Compared with basal-like, luminal-like tumors shared significantly more repertoire with nontumor tissue.

Axillary draining lymph nodes of breast cancer patients supplied the node samples. As regards this clonotype: Its antigen is unknown.

Per the germline V gene, CDR1 is SEHNR and CDR2 is FQNEAQ (reference sequence). Trimming left V 2 bases short and J 7 bases short, with 20 bases between. This CDR3 is built from 17 residues. The TCR comes from a female donor with breast cancer. Some clones in this sample may be carry-over from other donors' samples. The J gene is TRBJ1-4, the V gene TRBV7-9, with D unclear. The specimen was axillary lymph node tissue. CDR3 DNA sequence: TGTGCCAGCAGCTTATTTGGCGCTGCCGTGGAGAGTGAAAAACTGTTTTTT. Translation: CASSLFGAAVESEKLFF.